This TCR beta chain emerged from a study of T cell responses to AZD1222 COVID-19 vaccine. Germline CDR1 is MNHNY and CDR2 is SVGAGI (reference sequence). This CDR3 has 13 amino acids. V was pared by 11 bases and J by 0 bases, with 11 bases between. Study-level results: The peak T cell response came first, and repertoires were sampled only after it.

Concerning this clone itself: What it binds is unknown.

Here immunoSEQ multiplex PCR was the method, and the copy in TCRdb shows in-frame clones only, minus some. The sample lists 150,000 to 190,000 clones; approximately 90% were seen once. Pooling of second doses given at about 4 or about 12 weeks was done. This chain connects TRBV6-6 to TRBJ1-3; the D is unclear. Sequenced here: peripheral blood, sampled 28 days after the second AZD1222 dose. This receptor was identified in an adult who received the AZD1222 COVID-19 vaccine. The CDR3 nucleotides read TGTGCCGTTGGTGTGGGCTCTGGAAACACCATATATTTT. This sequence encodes CAVGVGSGNTIYF.